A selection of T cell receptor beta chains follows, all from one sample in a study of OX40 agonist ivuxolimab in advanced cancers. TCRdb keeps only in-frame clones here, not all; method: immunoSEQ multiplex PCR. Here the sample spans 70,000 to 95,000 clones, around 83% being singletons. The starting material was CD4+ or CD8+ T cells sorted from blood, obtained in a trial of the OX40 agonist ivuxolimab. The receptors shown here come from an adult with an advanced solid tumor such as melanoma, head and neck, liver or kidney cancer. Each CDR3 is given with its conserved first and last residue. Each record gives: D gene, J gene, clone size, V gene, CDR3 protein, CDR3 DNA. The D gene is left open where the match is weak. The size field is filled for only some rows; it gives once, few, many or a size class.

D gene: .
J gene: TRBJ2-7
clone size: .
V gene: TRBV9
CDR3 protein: CASSPGGGWNEQYF
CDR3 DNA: TGTGCCAGCAGCCCCGGGGGAGGTTGGAACGAGCAGTACTTC

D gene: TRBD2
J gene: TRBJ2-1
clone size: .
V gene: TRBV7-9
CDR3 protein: CASSPRGTSGNEQFF
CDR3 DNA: TGTGCCAGCAGCCCTCGAGGGACTAGCGGGAATGAGCAGTTCTTC

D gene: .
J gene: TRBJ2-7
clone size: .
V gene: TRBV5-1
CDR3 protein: CASSRGGGQGDSYEQYF
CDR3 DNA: TGCGCCAGCAGCCGTGGCGGCGGCCAGGGTGACTCCTACGAGCAGTACTTC

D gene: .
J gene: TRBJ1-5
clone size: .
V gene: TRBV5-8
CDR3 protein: CASSLNRYPTQHF
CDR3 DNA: TGTGCCAGCAGCTTGAACAGGTATCCTACCCAGCATTTT

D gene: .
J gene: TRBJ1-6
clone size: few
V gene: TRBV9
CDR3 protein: CASSETISDSPLHF
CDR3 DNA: TGTGCCAGCAGTGAGACAATATCGGATTCACCCCTCCACTTT

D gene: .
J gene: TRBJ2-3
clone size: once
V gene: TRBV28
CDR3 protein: CAPRTDTQYF
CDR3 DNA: TGTGCCCCAAGGACAGATACGCAGTATTTT

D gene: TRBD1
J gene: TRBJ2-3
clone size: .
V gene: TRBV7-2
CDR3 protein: CASSRDRPSTDTQYF
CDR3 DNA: TGTGCCAGCAGCCGGGACAGACCTAGCACAGATACGCAGTATTTT

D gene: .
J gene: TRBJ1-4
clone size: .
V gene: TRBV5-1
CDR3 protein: CASSLRGVDEKLFF
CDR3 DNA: TGCGCCAGCAGCTTGCGGGGGGTCGATGAAAAACTGTTTTTT

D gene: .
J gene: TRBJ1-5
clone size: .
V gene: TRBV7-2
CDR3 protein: CASSLVQGSNQPQHF
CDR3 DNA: TGTGCCAGCAGCTTAGTTCAGGGTAGCAATCAGCCCCAGCATTTT

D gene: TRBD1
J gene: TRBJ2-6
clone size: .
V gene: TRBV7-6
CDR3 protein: CASSDTYRGAGANVLTF
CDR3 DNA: TGTGCCAGCAGCGATACTTACAGGGGTGCTGGGGCCAACGTCCTGACTTTC

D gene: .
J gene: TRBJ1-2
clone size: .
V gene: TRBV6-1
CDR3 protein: CASSEANSAYGYTF
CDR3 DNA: TGTGCCAGCAGTGAAGCGAACTCGGCCTATGGCTACACCTTC

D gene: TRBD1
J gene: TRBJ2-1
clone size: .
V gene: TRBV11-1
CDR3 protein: CASSSRTGGAVNEQFF
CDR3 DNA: TGTGCCAGCAGCTCAAGGACAGGGGGCGCGGTCAATGAGCAGTTCTTC

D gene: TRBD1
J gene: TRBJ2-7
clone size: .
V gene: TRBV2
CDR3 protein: CASSEIGTAHYEQYF
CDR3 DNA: TGTGCCAGCAGTGAAATCGGGACAGCACACTACGAGCAGTACTTC

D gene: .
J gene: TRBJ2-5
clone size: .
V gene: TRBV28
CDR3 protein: CASSLSGIGGTQYF
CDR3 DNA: TGTGCCAGCAGTTTATCAGGGATTGGGGGGACCCAGTACTTC

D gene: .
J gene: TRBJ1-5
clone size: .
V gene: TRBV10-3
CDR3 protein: CAIRAGRGDNQPQHF
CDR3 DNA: TGTGCCATACGGGCAGGGCGAGGGGACAATCAGCCCCAGCATTTT

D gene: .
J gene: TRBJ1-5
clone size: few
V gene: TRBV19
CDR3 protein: CASSSPGAGGNQPQHF
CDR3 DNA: TGTGCCAGTAGTTCCCCGGGAGCGGGGGGTAATCAGCCCCAGCATTTT